One sample yielded the 20 T cell receptor beta chains listed below, sequenced in a study of shared clonotypes between healthy human individuals. The data were produced by immunoSEQ multiplex PCR, yet TCRdb's version contains in-frame clones alone and is incomplete. The sample carries fewer than 700,000 clones, roughly 96% recorded once. CD8 cells classed as naive were CD45RO-negative and positively selected for CCR7, excluding terminally differentiated effector memory CD45RA+ cells. The sample was naive CD8+ T cells sorted from blood. The origin of the receptors is a woman in her 30s in good health.

V and J are TRBV4-1 and TRBJ1-4; tentatively, D is TRBD1 (5 bases). This CDR3 region has 18 residues. Germline V gene lookup returns CDR1 MGHRA and CDR2 YSYEKL. Trimming pared 0 bases from V and 6 bases from J, leaving 20 bases between. CDR3 DNA: TGCGCCAGCAGCCAAGAGCCCGCAGGGACCGCCCCCGATGAAAAACTGTTTTTT. Translating it yields CASSQEPAGTAPDEKLFF.

V gene TRBV4-1 combines with J gene TRBJ2-3; D not resolved. Germline CDR1 MGHRA, CDR2 YSYEKL. V was pared by 1 base and J by 0 bases, with 5 bases between. The CDR3 runs to 14 residues. The chain's CDR3 is CASSQGDSTDTQYF. The CDR3 nucleotides read TGCGCCAGCAGCCAAGGTGACAGCACAGATACGCAGTATTTT.

The rearrangement joins TRBV6-6 to TRBJ2-1; 12 nucleotides line up with TRBD2. The CDR3 extends over 14 amino acids. Trimming removed 5 bases from V and 9 bases from J; junction bases left unmatched: 5. Per the germline V gene, CDR1 is MNHNY and CDR2 is SVGAGI (reference sequence). In DNA form, the CDR3 reads TGTGCCAGCAGTGGACTAGCGGGATGGGGTGAGCAGTTCTTC. Protein product: CASSGLAGWGEQFF.

This chain uses TRBV11-2 with TRBJ1-3; D is uncertain. Germline V gene data show CDR1 as SGHAT and CDR2 as FQNNGV. The germline V and J ends were trimmed by 6 bases and 4 bases, with 4 bases remaining between them. There are 11 residues in the CDR3. The CDR3 here is CASRRGNTIYF. The CDR3 DNA reads TGTGCCAGCAGACGAGGAAACACCATATATTTT.

The chain couples TRBV12-5 to TRBJ2-2, with D possibly TRBD1 on 6 matching bases. The CDR3 loop spans 17 amino acids. Germline lookup yields CDR1 LGHNT and CDR2 FRNRAP. Trimming pared 4 bases from V and 2 bases from J, leaving 17 bases between. Here the CDR3 reads CASGWAPDRRNTGELFF. The CDR3 DNA reads as TGTGCTAGTGGTTGGGCACCTGACAGGAGAAACACCGGGGAGCTGTTTTTT.

The rearrangement links TRBV28 to TRBJ2-1; the match to TRBD1 covers 8 bases. CDR3 length: 14 residues. Germline V gene data show CDR1 as MDHEN and CDR2 as SYDVKM. Unmatched junction bases numbered 6, after V lost 5 bases and J lost 6 bases. The CDR3: CASSARGQGNEQFF. The CDR3 nucleotides read TGTGCCAGCAGTGCTCGAGGACAGGGCAATGAGCAGTTCTTC.

The CDR3 here is CASQTHYGYNEQFF. CDR3 coding DNA: TGTGCCAGCCAGACTCATTATGGGTACAATGAGCAGTTCTTC. The V call is TRBV2, the J call TRBJ2-1; D gene ambiguous. Trimming pared 8 bases from V and 4 bases from J, leaving 15 bases between. CDR1 SNHLY and CDR2 FYNNEI come from the germline V gene. The CDR3 consists of 14 residues.

Comments on this clone: The same CDR3 also results from other DNA sequences found in this sample. The chain joins TRBV4-1 to TRBJ2-7; 7 nucleotides align to TRBD1. Germline loops: CDR1 MGHRA, CDR2 YSYEKL. The CDR3 is 15 amino acids. The V segment lost 1 base and the J segment 2 bases; nucleotides outside the gene matches: 5. The CDR3 protein is CASSQGTGLTYEQYF. In DNA, the CDR3 is TGCGCCAGCAGCCAAGGGACAGGACTCACCTACGAGCAGTACTTC.

J is TRBJ1-2 and V is TRBV29-1; D uncertain. Trimming removed 0 bases at V and 4 bases at J, with 18 bases between. Per germline, CDR1 SQVTM and CDR2 ANQGSEA. The CDR3 length is 16 residues. The CDR3 coding sequence is TGCAGCGTTGAAGATCCCGTCAGACCCATCGGCTATGGCTACACCTTC. Its protein is CSVEDPVRPIGYGYTF.

A word on this clone: Other DNA sequences within the sample encode an identical CDR3. This chain links TRBV4-1 with TRBJ2-7; tentative D call: TRBD1 (7 bases). The CDR3 spans 14 residues. The germline CDR1 and CDR2 sequences are MGHRA and YSYEKL. With 1 base removed from V and 3 bases from J, the gap between germline ends came to 10 bases. CDR3 DNA: TGCGCCAGCAGCCAAGGACAGGGACTCTACGAGCAGTACTTC. It encodes CASSQGQGLYEQYF.

The chain has TRBV5-4 and TRBJ2-7; 8 positions match TRBD2. CDR1 is SGHNT and CDR2 is YYREEE in the germline V gene (reference sequence). The ends lost 0 bases at V and 3 bases at J; junction bases unmatched: 8. CDR3 length: 16 amino acids. The CDR3 DNA sequence: TGTGCCAGCAGCTTGGGCCCCGGACTAGCTAGCTACGAGCAGTACTTC. It yields the protein CASSLGPGLASYEQYF.

Only one count was recorded for this clone. This rearrangement joins TRBV28 to TRBJ2-7; tentative D call: TRBD2 (5 bases). Germline lookup yields CDR1 MDHEN and CDR2 SYDVKM. V shed 3 bases and J shed 3 bases, with 15 bases lying between them. There are 15 residues in the CDR3. The CDR3 coding sequence is TGTGCCAGCAGTTTCGCGACGGGAAGCGGCTACGAGCAGTACTTC. This sequence encodes CASSFATGSGYEQYF. The full variable domain, with the rest looked up from reference TRBV28 and TRBJ2-7, is DVKVTQSSRYLVKRTGEKVFLECVQDMDHENMFWYRQDPGLGLRLIYFSYDVKMKEKGDIPEGYSVSREKKERFSLILESASTNQTSMYLCASSFATGSGYEQYFGPGTRLTVT.

This chain links TRBV5-4 with TRBJ2-1; 8 nucleotides agree with TRBD2. The CDR3 totals 18 residues. From germline, CDR1 is SGHNT and CDR2 YYREEE (reference sequence). V lost 2 bases to trimming and J lost 7 bases; unmatched junction nucleotides: 17. CDR3 in amino acids: CASSFGAPRGTRKNEQFF. DNA of the CDR3: TGTGCCAGCAGCTTTGGGGCCCCGCGGGGGACTAGAAAGAATGAGCAGTTCTTC.

This chain joins TRBV28 and TRBJ2-5; D not resolved. The J call may be wrong; the DNA end is better matched by TRBJ2-7. Germline V CDR1 and CDR2: MDHEN, SYDVKM. This CDR3 has 14 residues. The CDR3 reads CASSLKLRAAEQYF. The CDR3 coding sequence is TGTGCCAGCAGCCTGAAGTTAAGGGCGGCCGAGCAGTACTTC.

The sample holds one count of this clone. This chain uses TRBV10-2 with TRBJ2-2; D may correspond to TRBD1 or TRBD2 (5 bases each). Trimming removed 3 bases from V and 4 bases from J, with 9 bases in between. The CDR3 has 14 residues. CDR1 WSHSY and CDR2 SAAADI come from the germline V gene. The CDR3 reads CASSDTGGTGELFF. The CDR3 DNA reads as TGCGCCAGCAGTGACACTGGGGGCACCGGGGAGCTGTTTTTT.

This sequence joins TRBV7-8 and TRBJ1-2, with D perhaps TRBD1 (5 bases). The CDR3 loop spans 14 amino acids. V was trimmed by 5 bases and J by 5 bases, leaving 15 bases between them. Germline V gives CDR1 SGHVS, CDR2 FQNEAQ. The CDR3 sequence is CASSELGALYGYTF. The CDR3 nucleotides read TGTGCCAGCAGCGAGCTTGGGGCGTTGTATGGCTACACCTTC.

The chain employs TRBV19 and TRBJ2-1; no clear D gene. The germline V and J ends were trimmed by 4 bases and 8 bases, with 9 bases remaining between them. Germline V gene lookup returns CDR1 LNHDA and CDR2 SQIVND (reference sequence). The CDR3 contains 12 residues. CDR3 nucleotide sequence: TGTGCCAGTAGTACCAGGAACCATGAGCAGTTCTTC. Translation: CASSTRNHEQFF.

The V gene is TRBV7-3, the J gene TRBJ1-1; D is ambiguous. V was trimmed by 4 bases and J by 5 bases, leaving 11 bases between them. CDR1 and CDR2 from the germline V gene are SGHTA and FQGTGA. This CDR3 region has 13 residues. In DNA form, the CDR3 reads TGTGCCAGCAGCTCACGTTACGGTACTGAAGCTTTCTTT. Protein sequence: CASSSRYGTEAFF.

CDR3 DNA sequence: TGTGCCAGCAGTTTTGACAGGGACTACGAGCAGTACTTC. Translation gives CASSFDRDYEQYF. The genes are TRBV28 and TRBJ2-7; 7 nucleotides agree with TRBD1. CDR1 and CDR2 from the germline V gene are MDHEN and SYDVKM. The V segment lost 3 bases and the J segment 3 bases; nucleotides outside the gene matches: 2. The CDR3 loop spans 13 amino acids. The variable domain in full, with the rest retrieved from reference TRBV28 and TRBJ2-7, is DVKVTQSSRYLVKRTGEKVFLECVQDMDHENMFWYRQDPGLGLRLIYFSYDVKMKEKGDIPEGYSVSREKKERFSLILESASTNQTSMYLCASSFDRDYEQYFGPGTRLTVT.

The CDR3, as DNA: TGTGCCAGCAGCTTAACACTAGCGGGAGCCTACGAGCAGTACTTC. Protein sequence: CASSLTLAGAYEQYF. The chain employs TRBV11-1 and TRBJ2-5, with TRBD2 matching over 11 bases. The J call may be faulty, since TRBJ2-7 better matches the DNA end. Germline loops: CDR1 SGHAT, CDR2 FQDESV (reference sequence). CDR3 size: 15 residues.